Detailed here is one T cell receptor beta chain. It has no known antigen specificity. No base qualities exist here, and no much larger clone lies one base off it. The CDR3 runs 12 amino acids, cysteine and phenylalanine included. Here the CDR3 DNA is all that survives: 36 bases in frame from base 1. V and J lose 6 bases and 5 bases, and a span of 7 bases separates them. Per the germline V gene, MDHEN is the CDR1 and SYDVKM is the CDR2. Patients underwent resection in Japan or China between about 2013 and 2017. Two lung cancer pathologists independently reviewed H&E slides to confirm the histologic diagnosis of every case. Premalignant or tumor cells were enriched for nucleic acid extraction by macro-dissection performed after pathologic assessment. FFPE tissue was used for DNA isolation with the AllPrep DNA/RNA FFPE Kit. This sample is drawn from a study of immune evolution from preneoplasia to lung adenocarcinoma (dated by TCRdb to the early 2020s). A note on the overall study: HLA loss of heterozygosity was observed in around 7%, 15% and 35% of AIS, MIA and ADC lesions, respectively, and was not observed in any AAH lesions. Immune contexture across lung adenocarcinoma precursors and invasive adenocarcinoma was profiled using immune gene expression, TCR sequencing and multiplex immunofluorescence. Resected precursor lesions (AAH, AIS, MIA) and invasive adenocarcinomas were compared against paired morphologically normal lung tissue. The sample size was set by how many specimens were available, not by a prior power calculation. The immune data were combined with whole exome sequencing and methylation data from the same cohort of nodules. The overall cohort was made up of more than 40 patients with pulmonary nodules who had surgical resection. A total of fewer than 60 patients contributed TCR sequencing data. According to the study, 95 to 120 samples went through TCR sequencing. POLYSOLVER was used to infer Class I HLA alleles from exome data, while LOHHLA was used to detect allele-specific HLA loss. Study-level results and caveats: The highest top T cell clone frequencies were observed in normal lung, and a progressive decrease in top T cell clone frequencies appeared to occur from AAH through AIS, MIA and invasive adenocarcinoma. Because every patient came from Japan and China, how well the results apply to Western populations was uncertain. Normal lung showed the highest clonality, whereas later-stage lesions appeared to have higher T cell density and diversity but lower clonality. The findings reflected association rather than direct causation, and larger cohorts with long-term follow-up and longitudinal biopsies were considered necessary. Compared with EGFR-mutant or double wild-type lesions, KRAS-mutant nodules had the highest T cell clonality.

Using the immunoSEQ hsTCRbeta Kit, TCR beta CDR3 regions were sequenced from DNA. On the study's bioinformatics: The ImmunoSEQ Analyzer was used to analyse the TCR sequencing data. T cell clonality was defined as 1 minus Pielou's evenness computed on productive rearrangements. T cell diversity was measured with the inverse Simpson index on productive templates. T cell density was TCR beta template counts normalized to usable DNA, estimated by amplifying and sequencing housekeeping genes. Two-sided Kruskal-Wallis tests were used to compare TCR metrics across histologic stages. Sourced from immuneACCESS, this table was stored by TCRdb with only in-frame sequences that have V and J called. A share of the clones is absent; for the studies checked, an unresolved V gene accounts for under half, and the remainder has no known explanation. That table is the source of V, J and clone size, and D and trimming were worked out from the DNA. The sample data list over 4,000 clones, and 77% of these were observed just once. Together, the top ten hold approximately 9.5% of the sample.

The sequenced sample consisted of FFPE minimally invasive lung adenocarcinoma tissue. In the paper's terms, the cell subset or site label means: micro-invasive lung adenocarcinoma (MIA). This TCR came from a person aged 55-80 years with lung adenocarcinoma. The sequence joins TRBV28 to TRBJ2-2; a tentative D match to TRBD2 spans 6 bases. The CDR3 loop reads CASRRGTGELFF. The nucleotides are TGTGCCAGCAGGCGGGGAACCGGGGAGCTGTTTTTT.